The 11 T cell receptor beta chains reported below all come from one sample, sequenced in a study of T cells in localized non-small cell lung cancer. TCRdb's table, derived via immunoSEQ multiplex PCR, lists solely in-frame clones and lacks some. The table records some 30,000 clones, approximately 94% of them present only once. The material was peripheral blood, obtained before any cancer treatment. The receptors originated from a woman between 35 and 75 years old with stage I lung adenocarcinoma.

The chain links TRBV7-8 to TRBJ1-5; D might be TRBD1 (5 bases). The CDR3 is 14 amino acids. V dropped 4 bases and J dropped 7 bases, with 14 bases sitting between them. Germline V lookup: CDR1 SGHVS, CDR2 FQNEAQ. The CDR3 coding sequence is TGTGCCAGCAGCTCGTCCTCAGGGTGGCAGCCCCAGCATTTT. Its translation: CASSSSSGWQPQHF.

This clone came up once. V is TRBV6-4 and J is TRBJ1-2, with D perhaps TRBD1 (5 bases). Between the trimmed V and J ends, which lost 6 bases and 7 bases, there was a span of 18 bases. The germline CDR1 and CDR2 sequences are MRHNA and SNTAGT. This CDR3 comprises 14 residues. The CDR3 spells CASSVEAGRGGYTF. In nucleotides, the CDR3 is TGTGCCAGCAGCGTTGAGGCAGGGAGAGGTGGCTACACCTTC.

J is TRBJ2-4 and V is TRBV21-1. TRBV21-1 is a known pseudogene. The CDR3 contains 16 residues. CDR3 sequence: CASSNRPCIAKNIQYF. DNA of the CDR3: TGTGCCAGCAGCAATCGCCCTTGTATAGCCAAAAACATTCAGTACTTC.

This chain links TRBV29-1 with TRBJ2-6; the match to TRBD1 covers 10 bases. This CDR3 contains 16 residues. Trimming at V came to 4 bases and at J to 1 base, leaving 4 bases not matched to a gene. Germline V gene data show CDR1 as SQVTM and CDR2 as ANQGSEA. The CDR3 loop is CSVAGQGVSGANVLTF. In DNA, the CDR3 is TGCAGCGTTGCAGGACAGGGGGTATCTGGGGCCAACGTCCTGACTTTC.

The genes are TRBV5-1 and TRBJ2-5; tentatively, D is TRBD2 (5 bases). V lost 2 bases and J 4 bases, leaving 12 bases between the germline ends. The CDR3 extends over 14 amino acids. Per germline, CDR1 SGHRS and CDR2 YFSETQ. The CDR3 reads CASSFTSRGETQYF. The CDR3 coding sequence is TGCGCCAGCAGCTTTACGTCCCGGGGAGAGACCCAGTACTTC.

The CDR3 nucleotides read TGTGCCAGCAGCTTGGAAAACAGATACAATGAGCAGTTCTTC. It codes for CASSLENRYNEQFF. This rearrangement joins TRBV5-4 to TRBJ2-1; D gene unclear. The CDR3 extends over 14 amino acids. Germline CDR1 SGHNT, CDR2 YYREEE (reference sequence). Between the trimmed V and J ends, which lost 0 bases and 4 bases, there was a span of 8 bases.

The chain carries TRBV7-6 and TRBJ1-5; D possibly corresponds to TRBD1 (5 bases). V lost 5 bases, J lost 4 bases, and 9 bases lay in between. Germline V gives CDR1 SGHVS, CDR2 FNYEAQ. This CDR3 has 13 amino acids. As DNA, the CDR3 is TGTGCCAGCAGCCTCAGGGCTAATCAGCCCCAGCATTTT. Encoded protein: CASSLRANQPQHF.

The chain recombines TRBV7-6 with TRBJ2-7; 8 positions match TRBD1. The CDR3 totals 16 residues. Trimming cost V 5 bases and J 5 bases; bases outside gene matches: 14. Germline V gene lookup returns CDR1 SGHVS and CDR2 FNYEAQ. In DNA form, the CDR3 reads TGTGCCAGCAGCCCATTTGCAGGGGGCAAGGGCAACGAGCAGTACTTC. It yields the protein CASSPFAGGKGNEQYF.

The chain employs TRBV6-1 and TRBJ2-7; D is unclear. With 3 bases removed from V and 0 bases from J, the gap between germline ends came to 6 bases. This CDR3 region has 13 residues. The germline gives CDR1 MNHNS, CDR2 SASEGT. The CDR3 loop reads CASSESISYEQYF. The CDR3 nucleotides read TGTGCCAGCAGTGAGTCGATCTCCTACGAGCAGTACTTC.

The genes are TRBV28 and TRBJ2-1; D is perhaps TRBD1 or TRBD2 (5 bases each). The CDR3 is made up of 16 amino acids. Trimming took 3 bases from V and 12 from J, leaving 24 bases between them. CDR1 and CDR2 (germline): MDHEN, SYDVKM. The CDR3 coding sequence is TGTGCCAGCAGTTTTAGGTCGCTCGGGACGGGCATGGGGCAGTTCTTC. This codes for CASSFRSLGTGMGQFF.

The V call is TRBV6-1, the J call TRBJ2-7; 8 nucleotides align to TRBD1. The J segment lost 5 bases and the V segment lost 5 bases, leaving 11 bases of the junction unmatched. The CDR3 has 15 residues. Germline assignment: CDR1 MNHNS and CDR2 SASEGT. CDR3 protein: CASSRMDRASDEQYF. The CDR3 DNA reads TGTGCCAGCAGTCGTATGGACAGGGCAAGCGACGAGCAGTACTTC.